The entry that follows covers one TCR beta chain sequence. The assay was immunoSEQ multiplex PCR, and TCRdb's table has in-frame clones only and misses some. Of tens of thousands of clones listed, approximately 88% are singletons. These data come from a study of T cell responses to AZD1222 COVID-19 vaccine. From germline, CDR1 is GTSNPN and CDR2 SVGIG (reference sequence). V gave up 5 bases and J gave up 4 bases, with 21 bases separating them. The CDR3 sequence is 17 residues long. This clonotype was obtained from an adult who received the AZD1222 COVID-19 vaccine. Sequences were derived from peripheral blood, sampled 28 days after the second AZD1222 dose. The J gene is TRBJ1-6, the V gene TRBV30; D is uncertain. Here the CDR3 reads CAWASLRARRYNSPLHF. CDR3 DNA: TGTGCCTGGGCGTCTTTGCGGGCGCGGAGATATAATTCACCCCTCCACTTT. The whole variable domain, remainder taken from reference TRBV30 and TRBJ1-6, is SQTIHQWPATLVQPVGSPLSLECTVEGTSNPNLYWYRQAAGRGLQLLFYSVGIGQISSEVPQNLSASRPQDRQFILSSKKLLLSDSGFYLCAWASLRARRYNSPLHFGNGTRLTVT.